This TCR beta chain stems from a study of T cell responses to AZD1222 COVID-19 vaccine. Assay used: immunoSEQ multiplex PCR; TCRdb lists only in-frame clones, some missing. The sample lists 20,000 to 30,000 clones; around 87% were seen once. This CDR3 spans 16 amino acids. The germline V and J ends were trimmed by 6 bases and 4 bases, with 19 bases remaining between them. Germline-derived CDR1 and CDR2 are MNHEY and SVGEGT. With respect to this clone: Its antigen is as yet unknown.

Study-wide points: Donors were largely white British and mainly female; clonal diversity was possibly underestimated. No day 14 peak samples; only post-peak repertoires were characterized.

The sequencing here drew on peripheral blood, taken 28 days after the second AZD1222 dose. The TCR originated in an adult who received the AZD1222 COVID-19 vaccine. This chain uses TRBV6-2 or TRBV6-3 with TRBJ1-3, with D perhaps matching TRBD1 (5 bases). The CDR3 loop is CASSKLDQGGGNTIYF. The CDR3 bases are TGTGCCAGCAGCAAATTAGACCAGGGAGGCGGAAACACCATATATTTT.